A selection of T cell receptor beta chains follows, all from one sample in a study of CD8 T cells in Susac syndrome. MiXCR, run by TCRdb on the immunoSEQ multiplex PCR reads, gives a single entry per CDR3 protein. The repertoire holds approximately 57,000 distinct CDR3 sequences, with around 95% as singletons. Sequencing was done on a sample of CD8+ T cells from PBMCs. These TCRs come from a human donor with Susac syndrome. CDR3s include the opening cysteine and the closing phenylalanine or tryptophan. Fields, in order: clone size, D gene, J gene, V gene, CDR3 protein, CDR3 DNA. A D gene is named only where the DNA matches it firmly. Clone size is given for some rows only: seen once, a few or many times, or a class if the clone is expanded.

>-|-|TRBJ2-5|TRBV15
CATSRPRFSEETQYF
TGTGCCACCAGCAGACCGCGTTTCAGCGAAGAGACCCAGTACTTC
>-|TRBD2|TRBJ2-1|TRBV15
CATSKDLPSGVYNEQFF
TGTGCCACCAGCAAAGATCTGCCTAGCGGGGTCTACAATGAGCAGTTCTTC
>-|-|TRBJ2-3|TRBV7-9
CASSGGADTQYF
TGTGCCAGCAGCGGAGGGGCAGATACGCAGTATTTT
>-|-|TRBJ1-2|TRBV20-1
CSAREGIYGYTF
TGCAGTGCTAGAGAAGGGATCTATGGCTACACCTTC
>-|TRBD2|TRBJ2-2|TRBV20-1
CSALRLAGVTGELFF
TGCAGTGCTCTACGACTAGCGGGGGTGACCGGGGAGCTGTTTTTT
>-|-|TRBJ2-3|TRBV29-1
CSVEGAGDYTDTQYF
TGCAGCGTTGAAGGGGCAGGGGATTACACAGATACGCAGTATTTT
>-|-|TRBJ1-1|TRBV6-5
CASSYDRWDTEAFF
TGTGCCAGCAGTTACGACAGGTGGGACACTGAAGCTTTCTTT
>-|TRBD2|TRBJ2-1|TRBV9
CASSPSGGALVNEQFF
TGTGCCAGCAGCCCAAGCGGGGGGGCCCTCGTCAATGAGCAGTTCTTC
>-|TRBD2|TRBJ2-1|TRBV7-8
CASSLARGGAYNEQFF
TGTGCCAGCAGCTTAGCCCGCGGGGGGGCCTACAATGAGCAGTTCTTC
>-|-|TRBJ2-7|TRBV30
CAWSQGLYEQYF
TGTGCCTGGAGTCAGGGGCTTTACGAGCAGTACTTC
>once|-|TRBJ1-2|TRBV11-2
CATGAYYGYTF
TGTGCCACGGGGGCTTACTATGGCTACACCTTC
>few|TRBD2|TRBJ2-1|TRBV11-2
CASSFGLAGVYNEQFF
TGTGCCAGCAGCTTCGGACTAGCGGGGGTTTACAATGAGCAGTTCTTC
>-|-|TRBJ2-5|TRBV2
CASDDRLQETQYF
TGTGCCAGCGACGACAGGCTCCAAGAGACCCAGTACTTC
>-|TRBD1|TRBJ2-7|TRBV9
CASSSSGTGSYEQYF
TGTGCCAGCAGCTCTTCCGGGACAGGGTCCTACGAGCAGTACTTC
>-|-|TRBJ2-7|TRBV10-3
CAISEAGLSYEQYF
TGTGCCATCAGTGAGGCTGGCCTCTCCTACGAGCAGTACTTC
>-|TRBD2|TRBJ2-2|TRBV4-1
CASSLSGGAPGELFF
TGCGCCAGCAGCCTTAGCGGGGGGGCCCCCGGGGAGCTGTTTTTT
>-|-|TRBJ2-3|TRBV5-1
CASSLGDGPADTQYF
TGCGCCAGCAGCTTAGGAGATGGTCCGGCAGATACGCAGTATTTT
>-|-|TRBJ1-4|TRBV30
CAWSVIDEKLFF
TGTGCCTGGAGTGTAATCGATGAAAAACTGTTTTTT
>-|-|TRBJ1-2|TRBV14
CASSQGRGYTF
TGTGCCAGCAGCCAGGGCAGGGGCTACACCTTC
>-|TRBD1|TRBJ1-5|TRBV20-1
CSAKGQGAWQPQHF
TGCAGTGCTAAAGGGCAGGGGGCTTGGCAGCCCCAGCATTTT
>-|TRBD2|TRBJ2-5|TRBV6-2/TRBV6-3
CASTSSGGLEETQYF
TGTGCCAGCACCTCTAGCGGGGGCCTTGAGGAGACCCAGTACTTC
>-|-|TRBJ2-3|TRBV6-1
CASSPPTFGLPTDTQYF
TGTGCCAGCAGTCCTCCCACTTTCGGGTTACCCACAGATACGCAGTATTTT
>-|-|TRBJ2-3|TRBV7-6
CASSFGVWASTDTQYF
TGTGCCAGCAGCTTTGGGGTTTGGGCTAGCACAGATACGCAGTATTTT
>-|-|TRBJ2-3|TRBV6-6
CASSRMETDTQYF
TGTGCCAGCAGCAGGATGGAGACAGATACGCAGTATTTT
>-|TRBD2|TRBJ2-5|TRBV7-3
CASSLGGGAQETQYF
TGTGCCAGCAGCTTAGGCGGGGGGGCACAAGAGACCCAGTACTTC
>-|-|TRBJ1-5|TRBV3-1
CASSQEGYSNQPQHF
TGTGCCAGCAGCCAAGAAGGGTATAGCAATCAGCCCCAGCATTTT
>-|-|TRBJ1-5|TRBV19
CASSIGAGGNQPQHF
TGTGCCAGTAGTATCGGGGCAGGGGGCAATCAGCCCCAGCATTTT
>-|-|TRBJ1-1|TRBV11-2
CASSARDGKLNTEAFF
TGTGCCAGCAGCGCGAGGGACGGTAAACTGAACACTGAAGCTTTCTTT
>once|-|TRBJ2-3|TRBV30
CALWKGGGAPDTQYF
TGTGCCTTATGGAAGGGAGGGGGGGCCCCAGATACGCAGTATTTT
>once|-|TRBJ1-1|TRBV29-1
CSAGVGQITEAFF
TGCAGCGCCGGGGTTGGACAGATCACTGAAGCTTTCTTT
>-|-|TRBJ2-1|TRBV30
CACRWIGPYNEQFF
TGTGCCTGCCGGTGGATAGGACCTTACAATGAGCAGTTCTTC
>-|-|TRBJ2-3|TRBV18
CASSPSTGGWSTDTQYF
TGTGCCAGCTCACCATCTACGGGTGGATGGAGCACAGATACGCAGTATTTT
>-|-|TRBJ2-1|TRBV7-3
CASSSSGGPNEQFF
TGTGCCAGCAGCTCGTCCGGGGGACCCAATGAGCAGTTCTTC
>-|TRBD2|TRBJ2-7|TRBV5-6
CASSFGTNNYEQYF
TGTGCCAGCAGCTTCGGGACTAACAACTACGAGCAGTACTTC
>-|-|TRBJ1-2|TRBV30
CAGNTLGNYGYTF
TGTGCCGGAAACACCCTGGGTAACTATGGCTACACCTTC
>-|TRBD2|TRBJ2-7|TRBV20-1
CSARDLTSGYEQYF
TGCAGTGCTAGAGATTTGACTAGCGGCTACGAGCAGTACTTC
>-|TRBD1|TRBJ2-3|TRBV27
CASSPGTGFVGTDTQYF
TGTGCCAGCAGTCCCGGGACAGGGTTTGTGGGCACAGATACGCAGTATTTT
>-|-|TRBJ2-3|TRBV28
CASSLMGADTQYF
TGTGCCAGCAGTTTAATGGGCGCAGATACGCAGTATTTT
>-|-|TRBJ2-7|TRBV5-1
CASSLPRKHEQYF
TGCGCCAGCAGCTTGCCACGCAAACACGAGCAGTACTTC
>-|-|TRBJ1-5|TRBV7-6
CASSLSGAGQPQHF
TGTGCCAGCAGCTTATCAGGGGCAGGTCAGCCCCAGCATTTT
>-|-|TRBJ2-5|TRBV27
CASRGANPKGETQYF
TGTGCCAGCAGAGGCGCAAACCCTAAGGGGGAGACCCAGTACTTC
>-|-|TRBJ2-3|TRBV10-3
CAIRDSTEDTQYF
TGTGCCATCAGGGACTCTACGGAAGATACGCAGTATTTT